This paragraph covers one T cell receptor beta chain sequence. Its antigen is unidentified. Via MiXCR, TCRdb re-called the 5' RACE reads, giving one row per CDR3 protein. Seen here are 700,000 or so distinct CDR3 sequences, 21% observed once, and the top ten hold over 4%. This sample stems from a study of identical twins. No donor was unhealthy or non-Caucasian. Trimming removed 8 bases at V and 0 bases at J, with 7 bases between. CDR3 length: 13 amino acids. CDR1 SNHLY and CDR2 FYNNEI come from the germline V gene. Study observations and caveats: Models came in too low on out-of-frame TCR alpha sharing in monozygotic twins.

A further study also used this sample, focusing on T cells expressing NK-cell markers.

Material for sequencing was PBMCs. The sequence came from a woman between 18 and 30 years old in good health. The J gene is TRBJ2-2, the V gene TRBV2, with D perhaps matching TRBD1 or TRBD2 (6 bases each). The CDR3 DNA sequence: TGTGCCAGCGGGGGGCCGAACACCGGGGAGCTGTTTTTT. Protein product: CASGGPNTGELFF. The full variable domain, in which reference TRBV2 and TRBJ2-2 provide the parts outside the CDR3, is EPEVTQTPSHQVTQMGQEVILRCVPISNHLYFYWYRQILGQKVEFLVSFYNNEISEKSEIFDDQFSVERPDGSNFTLKIRSTKLEDSAMYFCASGGPNTGELFFGEGSRLTVL.